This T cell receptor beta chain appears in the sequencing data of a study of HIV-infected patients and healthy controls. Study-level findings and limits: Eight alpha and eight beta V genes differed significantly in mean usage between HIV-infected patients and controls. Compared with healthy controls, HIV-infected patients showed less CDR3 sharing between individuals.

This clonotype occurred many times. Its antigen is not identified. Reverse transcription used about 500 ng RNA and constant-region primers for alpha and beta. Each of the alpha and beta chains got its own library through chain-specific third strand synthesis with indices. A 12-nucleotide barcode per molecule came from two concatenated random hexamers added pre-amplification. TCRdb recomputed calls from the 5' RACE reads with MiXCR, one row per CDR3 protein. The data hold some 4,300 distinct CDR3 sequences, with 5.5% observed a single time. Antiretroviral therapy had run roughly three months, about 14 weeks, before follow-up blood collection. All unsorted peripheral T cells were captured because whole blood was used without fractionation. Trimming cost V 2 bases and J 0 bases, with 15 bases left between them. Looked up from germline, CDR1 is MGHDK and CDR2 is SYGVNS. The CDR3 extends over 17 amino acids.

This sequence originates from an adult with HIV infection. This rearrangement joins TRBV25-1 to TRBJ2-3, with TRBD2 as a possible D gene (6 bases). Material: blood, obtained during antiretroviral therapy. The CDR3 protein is CASSEQESGRSTDTQYF. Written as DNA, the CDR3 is TGTGCCAGCAGTGAACAGGAGAGCGGGCGGAGCACAGATACGCAGTATTTT.